Below, 27 T cell receptor beta chains from the same sample are listed, as sequenced in a study of blood T cell repertoires in COVID-19. Assay: immunoSEQ multiplex PCR; the TCRdb copy retains only in-frame clones and omits some. The sample yields roughly 120,000 clones, approximately 89% seen once. Sequencing used peripheral blood. The receptors come from a man aged 35 to 55 with acute or convalescent COVID-19.

The chain has TRBV30 and TRBJ1-3; perhaps TRBD1 as D (6 bases). From germline, CDR1 is GTSNPN and CDR2 SVGIG (reference sequence). This CDR3 comprises 12 residues. V was pared by 6 bases and J by 4 bases, with 10 bases between. CDR3 nucleotide sequence: TGTGCCTGTAAGGGGGAAGGAAACACCATATATTTT. It translates to CACKGEGNTIYF. The variable domain in full, with the rest retrieved from reference TRBV30 and TRBJ1-3, is SQTIHQWPATLVQPVGSPLSLECTVEGTSNPNLYWYRQAAGRGLQLLFYSVGIGQISSEVPQNLSASRPQDRQFILSSKKLLLSDSGFYLCACKGEGNTIYFGEGSWLTVV.

This sequence joins TRBV9 and TRBJ1-6, with D perhaps TRBD1 (5 bases). The germline V gene encodes CDR1 SGDLS and CDR2 YYNGEE. This CDR3 region has 15 residues. Trimming took off 1 base at V and 2 bases at J, with 7 bases between the two ends. The CDR3 DNA reads as TGTGCCAGCAGCGTATCAGGGACCTATAATTCACCCCTCCACTTT. Translated: CASSVSGTYNSPLHF. Full variable domain (outside the CDR3, taken from reference TRBV9 and TRBJ1-6): DSGVTQTPKHLITATGQRVTLRCSPRSGDLSVYWYQQSLDQGLQFLIQYYNGEERAKGNILERFSAQQFPDLHSELNLSSLELGDSALYFCASSVSGTYNSPLHFGNGTRLTVT.

The gene calls are TRBV9 and TRBJ1-6; 7 nucleotides align to TRBD1. Trimming removed 3 bases from V and 9 bases from J; junction bases left unmatched: 6. This CDR3 has 14 residues. Germline values: CDR1 SGDLS, CDR2 YYNGEE. The CDR3 is CASSATGAGSPLHF. CDR3 DNA: TGTGCCAGCAGCGCAACAGGGGCCGGTTCACCCCTCCACTTT.

A single count supports this clone. The chain combines TRBV5-6 with TRBJ2-5; D remains unclear. Trimming took off 4 bases at V and 2 bases at J, with 3 bases between the two ends. Germline CDR1 and CDR2: SGHDT and YYEEEE. CDR3 length: 11 residues. The DNA for the CDR3 is TGTGCCAGCAGCCTACAAGAGACCCAGTACTTC. Its protein product is CASSLQETQYF.

The chain uses TRBV19 and TRBJ2-2, with D hard to call. Per germline, CDR1 LNHDA and CDR2 SQIVND (reference sequence). The length of the CDR3 is 15 residues. The V end lost 1 base, the J end lost 5 bases, and 11 bases lay between the germline ends. CDR3 sequence reads: CASSIAVLETGELFF. The CDR3 bases are TGTGCCAGTAGTATAGCCGTGCTGGAGACCGGGGAGCTGTTTTTT.

The rearrangement uses TRBV9 and TRBJ1-2, with a possible D match to TRBD1 (5 bases). Trimming stripped 3 bases from V and 5 bases from J, with 17 bases between. This CDR3 has 15 residues. Per germline, CDR1 SGDLS and CDR2 YYNGEE. The CDR3 reads CASSEEGWGEYGYTF. The CDR3 region has the DNA TGTGCCAGCAGCGAGGAGGGGTGGGGAGAATATGGCTACACCTTC.

This chain joins TRBV15 and TRBJ2-7; D is unresolved. Germline-derived CDR1 and CDR2 are LNHNV and YYDKDF (reference sequence). The CDR3 totals 16 residues. Trimming shortened V by 5 bases and J by 3 bases, and 20 bases separated the two germline ends. The CDR3 DNA is TGTGCCACCAGCCCATCGTCTGTGCTATCTGACTACGAGCAGTACTTC. The encoded protein is CATSPSSVLSDYEQYF.

The rearrangement uses TRBV19 and TRBJ1-5; perhaps TRBD1 as D (6 bases). This CDR3 comprises 17 residues. Trimming took 9 bases from V and 5 from J, leaving 26 bases between them. CDR1 and CDR2 (germline): LNHDA, SQIVND (reference sequence). CDR3 in DNA: TGTGCCAGCCGGGACGGGGGGGGCGGACACGATGATCAGCCCCAGCATTTT. Translating gives CASRDGGGGHDDQPQHF.

The V gene is TRBV7-9, the J gene TRBJ2-7; D might be TRBD1 (5 bases). CDR1 is SEHNR, CDR2 FQNEAQ, per germline (reference sequence). This CDR3 has 12 residues. V shed 6 bases and J shed 4 bases, with 10 bases lying between them. DNA of the CDR3: TGTGCCAGCAGTCCATCAGGGTACGAGCAGTACTTC. This sequence encodes CASSPSGYEQYF. Drawing the rest from reference TRBV7-9 and TRBJ2-7, the complete variable domain is DTGVSQNPRHKITKRGQNVTFRCDPISEHNRLYWYRQTLGQGPEFLTYFQNEAQLEKSRLLSDRFSAERPKGSFSTLEIQRTEQGDSAMYLCASSPSGYEQYFGPGTRLTVT.

The J gene is TRBJ1-5, the V gene TRBV7-9; unclear D gene. V was pared by 5 bases and J by 5 bases, with 10 bases between. Per the germline V gene, CDR1 is SEHNR and CDR2 is FQNEAQ (reference sequence). CDR3 length: 13 amino acids. CDR3 sequence reads: CASSSDADQPQHF. The CDR3 bases are TGTGCCAGCAGCAGTGACGCGGATCAGCCCCAGCATTTT.

The chain couples TRBV11-2 to TRBJ2-7; 7 positions agree with TRBD2. After removal of 4 bases from V and 4 bases from J, the junction contained 7 bases not matched to a gene. The CDR3 is made up of 14 amino acids. Germline CDR1 reads SGHAT; CDR2 reads FQNNGV. The CDR3 coding sequence is TGTGCCAGCAGCTCCGGACTAGGCCATTACGAGCAGTACTTC. The encoded protein is CASSSGLGHYEQYF.

V and J are TRBV6-6 and TRBJ2-1; perhaps TRBD2 as D (5 bases). The CDR3 has 16 amino acids. The V and J ends lost 6 bases and 0 bases respectively, with 15 bases between them. Germline V gene lookup returns CDR1 MNHNY and CDR2 SVGAGI (reference sequence). CDR3 coding DNA: TGTGCCAGCAGGGGAGCCCGAACCCCCTCCTACAATGAGCAGTTCTTC. Residues: CASRGARTPSYNEQFF.

The table lists this clone with a few counts. The CDR3 nucleotides read TGTGCCAGCAGCATAGTGAGACAGGGCACTGAAGCTTTCTTT. Protein product: CASSIVRQGTEAFF. The gene calls are TRBV6-5 and TRBJ1-1; 7 bases fit TRBD1. This CDR3 region has 14 residues. Trimming removed 6 bases from V and 4 bases from J; junction bases left unmatched: 8. CDR1 and CDR2 from the germline V gene are MNHEY and SVGAGI.

The chain carries TRBV6-1 and TRBJ2-2; D not resolved. Germline CDR1 MNHNS, CDR2 SASEGT. This CDR3 contains 14 residues. Trimming stripped 2 bases from V and 6 bases from J, with 10 bases between. CDR3 sequence: CASSEFRFSGELFF. The CDR3 DNA reads TGTGCCAGCAGTGAATTTCGTTTCTCCGGGGAGCTGTTTTTT.

V usage is TRBV11-2 and J usage is TRBJ1-1; D unclear. CDR3 length equals 14 residues. Germline assignment: CDR1 SGHAT and CDR2 FQNNGV. V shed 2 bases and J shed 1 base, with 8 bases lying between them. This CDR3 is CASSLPRENTEAFF. The CDR3 DNA follows: TGTGCCAGCAGCTTACCGCGAGAGAACACTGAAGCTTTCTTT.

The chain has TRBV7-3 and TRBJ1-2, with a tentative D call TRBD1 (5 bases). CDR3 length: 15 residues. Germline V gives CDR1 SGHTA, CDR2 FQGTGA. Trimming shortened V by 5 bases and J by 0 bases, and 13 bases separated the two germline ends. Written as DNA, the CDR3 is TGTGCCAGCAGCCTGGGCGGGGGATCTAACTATGGCTACACCTTC. Its translation is CASSLGGGSNYGYTF.

The chain uses TRBV6-5 and TRBJ2-7; TRBD1 aligns across 7 bases. This CDR3 region has 12 residues. Germline lookup yields CDR1 MNHEY and CDR2 SVGAGI. Trimming at V came to 5 bases and at J to 4 bases, leaving 2 bases not matched to a gene. CDR3 sequence: CASSPGGYEQYF. CDR3 sequence (DNA): TGTGCCAGCAGTCCAGGGGGTTACGAGCAGTACTTC.

V is TRBV2 and J is TRBJ2-7, with a weak D call TRBD1 (6 bases). The CDR3 sequence is 14 residues long. Trimming shortened V by 6 bases and J by 5 bases, and 17 bases separated the two germline ends. CDR1 and CDR2 (germline): SNHLY, FYNNEI. The CDR3 protein is CASSAIRGPDEQYF. Written as DNA, the CDR3 is TGTGCCAGCAGCGCAATCAGGGGCCCCGACGAGCAGTACTTC.

The gene calls are TRBV10-3 and TRBJ2-1, with 10 nucleotides matching TRBD2. The CDR3 sequence is 19 residues long. CDR1 ENHRY and CDR2 SYGVKD come from the germline V gene. V lost 8 bases to trimming and J lost 1 base; unmatched junction nucleotides: 17. For the CDR3, the DNA is TGTGCCATCTCCCACCCGGGAGCGGGAGGGCTTGTGTCCTACAATGAGCAGTTCTTC. It is translated as CAISHPGAGGLVSYNEQFF.

This chain joins TRBV27 and TRBJ2-7; D may be TRBD2 (7 bases). Per the germline V gene, CDR1 is MNHEY and CDR2 is SMNVEV (reference sequence). V shed 3 bases and J shed 5 bases, with 20 bases lying between them. CDR3 length equals 16 residues. CDR3 amino acids: CASSFGAGAGAHEQYF. The DNA of the CDR3 is TGTGCCAGCAGTTTTGGTGCGGGGGCAGGGGCCCACGAGCAGTACTTC.

The chain links TRBV5-6 to TRBJ2-7; 8 nucleotides match TRBD1. Germline lookup yields CDR1 SGHDT and CDR2 YYEEEE. The CDR3 has 16 amino acids. J lost 2 bases, V lost 2 bases, and 9 bases had no gene match. The CDR3: CASSLITGTGTYEQYF. CDR3 sequence (DNA): TGTGCCAGCAGCTTAATAACCGGGACAGGTACCTACGAGCAGTACTTC. Complete variable domain (other parts from reference TRBV5-6 and TRBJ2-7): DAGVTQSPTHLIKTRGQQVTLRCSPKSGHDTVSWYQQALGQGPQFIFQYYEEEERQRGNFPDRFSGHQFPNYSSELNVNALLLGDSALYLCASSLITGTGTYEQYFGPGTRLTVT.

The V and J genes are TRBV15 and TRBJ1-5; TRBD1 matches 10 bases. CDR3 length equals 17 residues. The germline CDR1 and CDR2 sequences are LNHNV and YYDKDF (reference sequence). Losses at the gene ends were 1 base for V and 6 bases for J; bases not matched to a gene: 9. The CDR3 nucleotides are TGTGCCACCAGCAGAGCGACAGGGGGCAGCTTTGGTCAGCCCCAGCATTTT. As protein: CATSRATGGSFGQPQHF.

The gene calls are TRBV5-4 and TRBJ1-4; 9 bases match TRBD1. CDR3 length: 15 residues. Trimming at V came to 2 bases and at J to 5 bases, leaving 4 bases not matched to a gene. Germline CDR1 is SGHNT and CDR2 is YYREEE (reference sequence). Here the CDR3 DNA reads TGTGCCAGCAGCTTAGGACAGGGGCCGAATGAAAAACTGTTTTTT. Translating it yields CASSLGQGPNEKLFF. Supplemented by reference TRBV5-4 and TRBJ1-4, the full variable domain reads ETGVTQSPTHLIKTRGQQVTLRCSSQSGHNTVSWYQQALGQGPQFIFQYYREEENGRGNFPPRFSGLQFPNYSSELNVNALELDDSALYLCASSLGQGPNEKLFFGSGTQLSVL.

This chain connects TRBV6-5 to TRBJ1-5, with 7 bases that match TRBD1. The CDR3 is 15 amino acids. The V segment lost 5 bases and the J segment 2 bases; nucleotides outside the gene matches: 6. Germline V CDR1 and CDR2: MNHEY, SVGAGI. CDR3 DNA sequence: TGTGCCAGCAGTCCCAACGGACAGGGCAATCAGCCCCAGCATTTT. The encoded protein is CASSPNGQGNQPQHF.

The V call is TRBV6-5, the J call TRBJ1-1; the D gene is possibly TRBD1 (5 bases). The germline gives CDR1 MNHEY, CDR2 SVGAGI. Trimming removed 7 bases at V and 5 bases at J, with 14 bases between. The CDR3 covers 13 residues. CDR3: CASKPSGGTEAFF. CDR3 DNA sequence: TGTGCCAGCAAACCCTCCGGGGGGACTGAAGCTTTCTTT.

The rearrangement uses TRBV30 and TRBJ1-5; tentatively, D is TRBD1 (5 bases). With 0 bases removed from V and 7 bases from J, the gap between germline ends came to 10 bases. From germline, CDR1 is GTSNPN and CDR2 SVGIG (reference sequence). The CDR3 sequence is 13 residues long. For the CDR3, the DNA is TGTGCCTGGAGTGTAACAGGAAAACAGCCCCAGCATTTT. Amino acids: CAWSVTGKQPQHF.

This clone was recorded only once. The genes are TRBV6-6 and TRBJ1-5, with a tentative D call TRBD1 (5 bases). V was pared by 6 bases and J by 7 bases, with 10 bases between. The CDR3 runs to 12 residues. Per germline, CDR1 MNHNY and CDR2 SVGAGI (reference sequence). The CDR3 DNA sequence: TGTGCCAGCAGATCCAGGGAACAGCCCCAGCATTTT. Translated: CASRSREQPQHF.